This TCR beta chain came from a study of OX40 agonist ivuxolimab in advanced cancers. Looking at the study overall: The study gave patients intravenous ivuxolimab at 0.01 to 10 mg/kg every 2 weeks.

Clones were sequenced by immunoSEQ multiplex PCR, and TCRdb holds only the in-frame ones, with some missing. The data show 80,000 or so clones, around nine tenths seen once. Overall study results and limits: There was clonal expansion of CD4+ and CD8+ blood T cells by week 6 at 0.1 to 3.0 mg/kg. Partial responders dosed at 0.1-3.0 mg/kg displayed clonal expansion ranking among the lowest.

For this clone: Its antigen remains unidentified.

Blood sampling was done at baseline, cycle 4 day 1, and cycle 7 day 1. The length of the CDR3 is 14 residues. V was clipped by 7 bases and J by 3 bases, with 14 bases between them. Germline-derived CDR1 and CDR2 are SGHRS and YFSETQ. This TCR came from an adult with an advanced solid tumor such as melanoma, head and neck, liver or kidney cancer. The sequenced sample was CD4+ or CD8+ T cells sorted from blood, obtained in a trial of the OX40 agonist ivuxolimab. The rearrangement links TRBV5-1 to TRBJ2-1; perhaps TRBD2 as D (6 bases). CDR3 coding DNA: TGCGCCAGCTCGTTCGGTAGCGGCTACAATGAGCAGTTCTTC. This translates into CASSFGSGYNEQFF.